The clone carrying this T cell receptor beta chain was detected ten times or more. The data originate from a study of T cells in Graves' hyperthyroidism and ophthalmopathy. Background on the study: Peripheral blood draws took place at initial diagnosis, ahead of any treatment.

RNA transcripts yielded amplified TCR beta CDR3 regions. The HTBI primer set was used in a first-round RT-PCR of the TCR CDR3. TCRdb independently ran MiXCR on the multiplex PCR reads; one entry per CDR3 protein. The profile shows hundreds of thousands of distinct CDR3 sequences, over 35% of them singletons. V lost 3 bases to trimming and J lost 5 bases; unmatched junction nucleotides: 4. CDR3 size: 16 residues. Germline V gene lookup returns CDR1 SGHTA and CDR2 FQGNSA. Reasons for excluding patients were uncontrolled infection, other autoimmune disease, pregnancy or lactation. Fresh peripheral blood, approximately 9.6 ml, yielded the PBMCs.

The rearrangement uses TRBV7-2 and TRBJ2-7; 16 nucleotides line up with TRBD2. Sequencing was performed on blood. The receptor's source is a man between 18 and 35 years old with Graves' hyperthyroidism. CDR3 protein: CASSLGLAGGSHEQYF. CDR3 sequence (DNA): TGTGCCAGCAGCTTGGGACTAGCGGGAGGGTCCCACGAGCAGTACTTC.